The 20 T cell receptor beta chains presented below share a single source sample, sequenced in a study of T cells in Graves' hyperthyroidism and ophthalmopathy. RNA transcripts were the template for amplifying TCR beta CDR3 regions. RT-PCR in the first round (using the HTBI primer set) targeted the TCR CDR3. A single record per CDR3 protein comes from TCRdb applying MiXCR to the multiplex PCR reads. The sample carries about 590,000 distinct CDR3 sequences, 15% to 19% recorded once. Sequencing was performed on blood. The receptors here all came from a woman aged 25 to 39 with Graves' hyperthyroidism.

This clonotype was detected many times. The rearrangement joins TRBV5-5 to TRBJ2-1, with no clear D. The ends were cut back, 0 bases at V and 3 bases at J, with 10 bases in the middle. CDR1 SGHKS and CDR2 YYEKEE come from the germline V gene (reference sequence). This CDR3 has 15 residues. DNA of the CDR3: TGTGCCAGCAGCTTGGAGCAGGCAAACTACAATGAGCAGTTCTTC. Protein: CASSLEQANYNEQFF.

This clonotype was counted at least ten times. The rearrangement joins TRBV6-2 or TRBV6-3 to TRBJ2-3; D call uncertain. Germline assignment: CDR1 MNHEY and CDR2 SVGEGT. The CDR3 totals 12 residues. The V end was cut by 6 bases, the J end by 2 bases, with 6 bases between. The DNA for the CDR3 is TGTGCCAGCAGAAGACTCACAGATACGCAGTATTTT. Amino acids: CASRRLTDTQYF.

At least ten counts were recorded for this clonotype. V usage is TRBV28 and J usage is TRBJ2-7, with no clear D. Germline V gene sequence: CDR1 MDHEN, CDR2 SYDVKM. The CDR3 is 13 residues long. Trimming took 6 bases from V and 5 from J, leaving 14 bases between them. The CDR3 DNA reads as TGTGCCAGCAGCCCCCAGGTCTTTCACGAGCAGTACTTC. Its translation: CASSPQVFHEQYF.

On this clonotype: It may be a read error: a sequence one base away is much more abundant. The chain is built from TRBV28 and TRBJ2-4, with D unresolved. The CDR3 consists of 15 residues. Germline V CDR1 and CDR2: MDHEN, SYDVKM. CDR3 in amino acids: CAGSLQAIAKNIQYF. The CDR3 DNA reads TGTGCCGGCAGTTTGCAGGCAATAGCCAAAAACATTCAGTACTTC.

CDR3 residues: CASRPDRGQLEYGNEQFF. The CDR3 nucleotides read TGTGCCAGCAGACCGGACAGGGGGCAGTTGGAATATGGGAATGAGCAGTTCTTC. The chain couples TRBV4-2 to TRBJ2-1; 11 bases line up with TRBD1. CDR3 length: 18 residues. Germline CDR1 and CDR2: LGHNA and YNFKEQ. V shed 6 bases, J shed 7 bases, and the junction held 17 bases outside the gene matches.

Ten or more counts support this clonotype. For the CDR3, the DNA is TGTGCCAGCAGTTACGTAGCGGCCTCCTACAATGAGCAGTTCTTC. Translation gives CASSYVAASYNEQFF. The rearrangement uses TRBV6-2 or TRBV6-3 and TRBJ2-1; a weak D match, TRBD2 (6 bases). The CDR3 runs to 15 residues. Trimming stripped 2 bases from V and 0 bases from J, with 8 bases between. Germline V gene sequence: CDR1 MNHEY, CDR2 SVGEGT.

J is TRBJ2-3 and V is TRBV5-6; D call uncertain. The germline V and J ends were trimmed by 0 bases and 6 bases, with 14 bases remaining between them. The germline V gene encodes CDR1 SGHDT and CDR2 YYEEEE. The CDR3 loop spans 15 amino acids. CDR3 bases: TGTGCCAGCAGCTTGGCTCTGGAGACCCACGATACGCAGTATTTT. Protein product: CASSLALETHDTQYF.

V usage is TRBV10-2 and J usage is TRBJ2-1, with 13 bases matching TRBD2. This CDR3 has 15 amino acids. V lost 4 bases, J lost 6 bases, and 3 bases stayed unmatched. CDR1 and CDR2 from the germline V gene are WSHSY and SAAADI. The CDR3 is CASSGGTSGINEQFF. As DNA, the CDR3 is TGCGCCAGCAGTGGCGGGACTAGCGGGATCAATGAGCAGTTCTTC.

About this clonotype: A much larger clone lies a single base off, so this may be a read error. V is TRBV2 and J is TRBJ1-2, with 11 positions matching TRBD1. After removal of 6 bases from V and 6 bases from J, the junction contained 6 bases not matched to a gene. The CDR3 extends over 14 amino acids. CDR1 is SNHLY, CDR2 FYNNEI, per germline. CDR3 in amino acids: CASSGDRGIDGYTF. CDR3 bases: TGTGCCAGCAGCGGGGACAGGGGGATAGATGGCTACACCTTC.

This clonotype was counted ten times or more. The chain links TRBV20-1 to TRBJ2-1, with TRBD2 identical over 11 bases. The CDR3 covers 13 residues. V was pared by 3 bases and J by 9 bases, with 4 bases of the junction left unmatched. CDR1 and CDR2 from the germline V gene are DFQATT and SNEGSKA (reference sequence). The CDR3 loop is CSASVLAGGEQFF. In DNA, the CDR3 is TGCAGTGCTAGTGTGCTAGCGGGAGGTGAGCAGTTCTTC.

This clonotype occurred many times. The V and J genes are TRBV20-1 and TRBJ2-7; D is perhaps TRBD1 or TRBD2 (5 bases each). The CDR3 runs to 15 residues. V was trimmed by 0 bases and J by 1 base, leaving 13 bases between them. CDR1 and CDR2 (germline): DFQATT, SNEGSKA (reference sequence). CDR3 coding DNA: TGCAGTGCTAGAGACCGGGACCTACTATCCTACGAGCAGTACTTC. Translating gives CSARDRDLLSYEQYF.

This clonotype occurred a few times. The rearrangement links TRBV6-9 to TRBJ1-6; 9 nucleotides agree with TRBD1. The CDR3 has 15 amino acids. Unmatched junction bases numbered 3, after V lost 4 bases and J lost 5 bases. Germline V gene data show CDR1 as MNHGY and CDR2 as SVAAGI. The CDR3 DNA sequence: TGTGCCAGCAGTTCGACAGGGGGAAATAATTCACCCCTCCACTTT. Protein sequence: CASSSTGGNNSPLHF.

The rearrangement links TRBV4-1 to TRBJ2-7; 11 nucleotides line up with TRBD2. The CDR3 has 15 residues. The V gene end was trimmed by 5 bases and the J gene end by 2 bases; junction bases not matched to a gene: 5. The germline gives CDR1 MGHRA, CDR2 YSYEKL. CDR3 DNA sequence: TGCGCCAGCAGCGTGGGACTAGCGGTCCCCTACGAGCAGTACTTC. It yields the protein CASSVGLAVPYEQYF.

This clonotype was recorded many times. This sequence joins TRBV28 and TRBJ1-5, with 12 bases aligning to TRBD1. The germline V gene encodes CDR1 MDHEN and CDR2 SYDVKM. Trimming took 3 bases from V and 2 from J; bases not matched to a gene: 14. The CDR3 is 20 residues long. CDR3 loop: CASSFPTGTGGPGGNQPQHF. The CDR3 DNA follows: TGTGCCAGCAGTTTCCCCACCGGGACAGGGGGCCCGGGAGGCAATCAGCCCCAGCATTTT.

This clonotype was picked up many times. The genes are TRBV27 and TRBJ2-2; D is uncertain. In germline, CDR1 is MNHEY, CDR2 SMNVEV (reference sequence). This CDR3 has 16 amino acids. The V end was cut by 3 bases, the J end by 3 bases, with 14 bases between. DNA of the CDR3: TGTGCCAGCAGTTTCGGAGTCTCTACCGACACCGGGGAGCTGTTTTTT. It encodes CASSFGVSTDTGELFF.

The table lists this clonotype with many counts. CDR3: CASSYSTGKNTEAFF. The CDR3 nucleotides read TGTGCCAGCAGTTACTCGACAGGGAAGAACACTGAAGCTTTCTTT. The chain combines TRBV6-6 with TRBJ1-1; 7 bases fit TRBD1. Trimming at V came to 0 bases and at J to 1 base, leaving 2 bases not matched to a gene. This CDR3 is built from 15 residues. Germline CDR1 MNHNY, CDR2 SVGAGI (reference sequence).

The chain joins TRBV29-1 to TRBJ1-2, with D perhaps matching TRBD1 (6 bases). Trimming shortened V by 4 bases and J by 3 bases, and 9 bases separated the two germline ends. Per germline, CDR1 SQVTM and CDR2 ANQGSEA. The CDR3 runs 12 residues. This CDR3 is CSVVEGDYGYTF. Written as DNA, the CDR3 is TGCAGCGTTGTTGAGGGGGACTATGGCTACACCTTC.

This chain connects TRBV7-9 to TRBJ1-3; D is unresolved. V lost 5 bases and J 2 bases, leaving 10 bases between the germline ends. The length of the CDR3 is 14 residues. The germline gives CDR1 SEHNR, CDR2 FQNEAQ (reference sequence). The CDR3 here is CASSEAIAGNTIYF. For the CDR3, the DNA is TGTGCCAGCAGCGAGGCCATCGCTGGAAACACCATATATTTT.

This clonotype was recorded a few times. The V gene is TRBV7-9, the J gene TRBJ2-2; the match to TRBD1 covers 8 bases. V lost 5 bases, J lost 7 bases, and 3 bases stayed unmatched. The CDR3 sequence is 13 residues long. Germline CDR1 is SEHNR and CDR2 is FQNEAQ (reference sequence). This chain's CDR3 is CASSQGAYGELFF. The DNA for the CDR3 is TGTGCCAGCAGCCAGGGGGCTTACGGGGAGCTGTTTTTT.

This clonotype has at least ten counts. The chain joins TRBV7-3 to TRBJ2-3, with TRBD2 matching over 7 bases. Trimming removed 2 bases from V and 0 bases from J; junction bases left unmatched: 5. CDR1 SGHTA and CDR2 FQGTGA come from the germline V gene. The CDR3 totals 16 residues. CDR3 in DNA: TGTGCCAGCAGCTTATTAAATAGCGGGAGCACAGATACGCAGTATTTT. Translated: CASSLLNSGSTDTQYF.